Reported below is one T cell receptor delta chain. The protein TCRdb gives is from a much larger clone and does not agree with this DNA's translation at residue 8, likely a read error; the protein shown here comes from the DNA. The entry originates in a study of gamma-delta chains in newborns, infants, children. Study as a whole: Microbial exposure reportedly drives polyclonal innate γδ T cell expansion after birth.

TCRdb called clones anew from the reads with CATT. The repertoire has several thousand delta-chain clones, around 2.2% of them found once; the top ten carry around 15%. This CDR3 comprises 20 residues. Germline assignment: CDR1 TSWWSYY and CDR2 QGS. V shed 0 bases and J shed 0 bases, with 23 bases lying between them. This clonotype was obtained from a child who was a newborn, infant or young child, either healthy, febrile or measles-vaccinated (not recorded which). V usage is TRDV1 and J usage is TRDJ1, with D perhaps TRDD3 (5 bases). The sample was blood. The chain's CDR3 is CALGELNDPSRGLYTDKLIF. The CDR3 DNA reads TGTGCTCTTGGGGAACTTAACGATCCCTCCCGGGGGCTCTACACCGATAAACTCATCTTT.